This TCR beta chain is from a study of blood T cells in healthy people across ages. Overall study findings and caveats: The percentage of naive T cells correlated strongly with TCR beta diversity. Expanded clonotype changes were possibly confounded by unknown donor CMV status. Comparison with aged donors showed that long-lived donors had more naive CD4+ cells and higher diversity.

This clonotype was picked up one time. The antigen is unknown. Alongside a J-beta primer mix, a sample-barcoded 5' primer served in a second PCR lasting roughly 7 to 12 cycles. Tags on each cDNA molecule came from a template-switch adaptor with 12 random nucleotides. TCRdb reanalysed the 5' RACE reads using MiXCR and keeps one entry per CDR3 protein. This sample carries about 970,000 distinct CDR3 sequences, 45% to 60% of them seen once, and the ten largest clones take about a fifth. Sequenced: blood. The origin of this receptor is a woman aged 55-70 years in good health.

CDR3: CATGGRIQETQYF. CDR3 sequence (DNA): TGTGCCACCGGGGGGCGGATTCAAGAGACCCAGTACTTC. The gene calls are TRBV15 and TRBJ2-5, with D perhaps being TRBD1 or TRBD2 (6 bases each). The V end lost 8 bases, the J end lost 2 bases, and 12 bases lay between the germline ends. Germline V gene sequence: CDR1 LNHNV, CDR2 YYDKDF (reference sequence). The CDR3 sequence is 13 residues long.